The TCR beta chain under discussion was sequenced for a study of shared clonotypes between healthy human individuals. The donors, all of them Caucasian adults, lived in Nashville, Tennessee. For this clone: Antigen unknown.

Germline CDR1 reads SNHLY; CDR2 reads FYNNEI. The V segment lost 6 bases and the J segment 2 bases; nucleotides outside the gene matches: 19. The CDR3 is made up of 20 amino acids. Researchers ran the assay at a deep level. When replicate PCRs were run on sorted subsets, they used 150 to 200 ng DNA, approximately 33,000 T cell genomes. Clones were sequenced by immunoSEQ multiplex PCR, and TCRdb holds only the in-frame ones, with some missing. The sample carries around 320,000 clones, about nine tenths recorded once. Findings of the study overall: Naive subsets tended to show greater estimated richness than memory subsets.

Sequencing input: memory CD8+ T cells sorted from blood. Stated subset: CD45RO+ cells pooled with CCR7-negative TemRA cells. The sequence derives from a young man in good health. V usage is TRBV2 and J usage is TRBJ2-3; 11 positions match TRBD2. The chain's CDR3 is CASSKTLSRLAGRPTDTQYF. The CDR3 DNA reads as TGTGCCAGCAGCAAGACTTTATCAAGACTAGCGGGAAGACCCACAGATACGCAGTATTTT.